The sequence of this TCR beta chain was determined in a study of blood T cells in healthy people across ages. Study findings and constraints: In long-lived donors, naive CD4+ cell counts and diversity exceeded those of aged donors.

The CDR3 sequence is 18 residues long. V was shortened by 3 bases and J by 8 bases, with 28 bases between the two germline ends. Germline assignment: CDR1 DFQATT and CDR2 SNEGSKA (reference sequence). A J-beta primer mix and a sample-barcoded 5' primer were used in a second PCR of about 7 to 12 cycles. TCRdb itself ran the 5' RACE reads through MiXCR, one entry per CDR3 protein. There are roughly 700,000 distinct CDR3 sequences in the sample; roughly 50% occur only once, and under 35% lies in the top ten. For this clonotype: Its antigen is currently unknown.

This sequence originates from a woman aged 60-75 years in good health. V and J are TRBV20-1 and TRBJ1-4; unclear D gene. The sequenced sample consisted of blood. The CDR3 spells CSARAHRASLKVGEKLFF. The CDR3 DNA reads TGCAGTGCTAGGGCACACCGGGCCTCCCTCAAAGTGGGCGAAAAACTGTTTTTT.